This TCR beta chain was sequenced during a study of blood T cell repertoires in COVID-19. Background on the study: Samples of COVID-19 (acute and convalescent) were obtained from the United States, Italy and Spain. T cells, B-cell-depleted T cells, or PBMCs supplied cDNA or gDNA.

Libraries were prepared by immunoSEQ multiplex PCR; TCRdb keeps only in-frame clonotypes and omits some of them. In the table there are around 250,000 clones, about 90% of which are singletons. This CDR3 is built from 14 residues. With V trimmed by 2 bases and J by 16 bases, 12 bases remained unmatched. Germline CDR1 SGDLS, CDR2 YYNGEE. Participant age was roughly 18 to 95 years, and participants resided in 20 to 30 US areas. Participants had their cohort set by participant-reported clinical history. The V call is TRBV9, the J call TRBJ1-6; 7 positions match TRBD1. The specimen was PBMCs or T cells enriched from blood (not recorded which). The TCR originated in a human donor in a cohort exposed to, infected with or recovered from COVID-19 (not recorded which). The donor label of this sample is uncertain. For the CDR3, the DNA is TGTGCCAGCAGCGTCCGGGACAGTCGTTCTTTACTCCACTTT. The encoded protein is CASSVRDSRSLLHF.